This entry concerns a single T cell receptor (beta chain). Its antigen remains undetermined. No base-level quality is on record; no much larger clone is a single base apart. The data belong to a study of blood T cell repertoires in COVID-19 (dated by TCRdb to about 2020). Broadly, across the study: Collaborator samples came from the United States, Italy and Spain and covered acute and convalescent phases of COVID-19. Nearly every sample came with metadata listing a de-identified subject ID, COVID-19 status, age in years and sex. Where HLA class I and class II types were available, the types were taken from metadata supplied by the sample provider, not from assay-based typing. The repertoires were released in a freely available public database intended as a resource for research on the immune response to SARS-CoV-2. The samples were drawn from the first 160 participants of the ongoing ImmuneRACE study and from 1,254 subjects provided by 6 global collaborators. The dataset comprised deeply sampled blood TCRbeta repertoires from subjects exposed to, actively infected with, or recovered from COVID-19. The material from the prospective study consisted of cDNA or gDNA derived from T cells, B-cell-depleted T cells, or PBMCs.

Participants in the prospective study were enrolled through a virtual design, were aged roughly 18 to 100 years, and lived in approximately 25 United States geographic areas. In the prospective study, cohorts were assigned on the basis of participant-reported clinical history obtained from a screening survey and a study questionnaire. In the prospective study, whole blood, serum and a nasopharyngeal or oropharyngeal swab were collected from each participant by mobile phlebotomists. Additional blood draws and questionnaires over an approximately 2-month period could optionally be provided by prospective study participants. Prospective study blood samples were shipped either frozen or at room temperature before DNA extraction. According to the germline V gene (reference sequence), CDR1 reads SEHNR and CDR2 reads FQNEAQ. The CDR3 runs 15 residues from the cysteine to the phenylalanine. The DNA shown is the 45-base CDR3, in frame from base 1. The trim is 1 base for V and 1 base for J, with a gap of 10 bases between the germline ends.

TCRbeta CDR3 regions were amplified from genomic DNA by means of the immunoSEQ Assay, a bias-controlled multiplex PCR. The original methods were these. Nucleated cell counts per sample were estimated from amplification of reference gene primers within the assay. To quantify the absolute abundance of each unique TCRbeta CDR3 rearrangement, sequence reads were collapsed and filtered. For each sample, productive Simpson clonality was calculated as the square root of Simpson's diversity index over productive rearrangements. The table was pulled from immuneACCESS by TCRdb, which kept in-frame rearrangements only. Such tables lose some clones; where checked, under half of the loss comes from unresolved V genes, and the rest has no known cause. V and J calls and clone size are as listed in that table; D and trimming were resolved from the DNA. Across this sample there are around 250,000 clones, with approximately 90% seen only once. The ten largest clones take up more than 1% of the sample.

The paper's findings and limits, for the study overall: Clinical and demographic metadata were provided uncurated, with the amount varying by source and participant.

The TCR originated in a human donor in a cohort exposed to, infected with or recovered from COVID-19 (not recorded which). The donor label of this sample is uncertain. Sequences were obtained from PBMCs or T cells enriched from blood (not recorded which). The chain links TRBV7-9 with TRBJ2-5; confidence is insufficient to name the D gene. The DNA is TGTGCCAGCAGCTTAGGAGTGGGCACCCAAGAGACCCAGTACTTC. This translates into CASSLGVGTQETQYF.